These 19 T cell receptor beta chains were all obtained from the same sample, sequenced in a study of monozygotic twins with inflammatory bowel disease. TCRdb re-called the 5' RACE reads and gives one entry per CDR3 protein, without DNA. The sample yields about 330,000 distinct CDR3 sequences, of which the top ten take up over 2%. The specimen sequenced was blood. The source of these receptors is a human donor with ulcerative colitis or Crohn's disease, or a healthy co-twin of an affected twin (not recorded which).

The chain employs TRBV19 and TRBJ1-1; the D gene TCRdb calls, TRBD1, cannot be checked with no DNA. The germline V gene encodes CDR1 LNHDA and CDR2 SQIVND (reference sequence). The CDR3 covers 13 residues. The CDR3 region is CASSTGLNTEAFF.

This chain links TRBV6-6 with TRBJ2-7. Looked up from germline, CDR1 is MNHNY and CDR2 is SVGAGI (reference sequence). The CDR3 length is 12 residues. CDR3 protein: CASSYVAGKQYF.

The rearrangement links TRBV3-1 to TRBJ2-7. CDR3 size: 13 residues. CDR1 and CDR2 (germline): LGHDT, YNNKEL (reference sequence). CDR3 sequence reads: CASSQFLAYEQYF.

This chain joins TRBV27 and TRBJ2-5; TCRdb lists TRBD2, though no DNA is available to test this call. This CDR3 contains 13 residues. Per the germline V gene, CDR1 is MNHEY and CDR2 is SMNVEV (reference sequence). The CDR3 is CASSPTSWETQYF.

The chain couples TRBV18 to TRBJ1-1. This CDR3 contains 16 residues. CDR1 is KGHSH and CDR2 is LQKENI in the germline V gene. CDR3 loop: CASSPSFGTMNTEAFF. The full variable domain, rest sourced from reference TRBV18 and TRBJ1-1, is NAGVMQNPRHLVRRRGQEARLRCSPMKGHSHVYWYRQLPEEGLKFMVYLQKENIIDESGMPKERFSAEFPKEGPSILRIQQVVRGDSAAYFCASSPSFGTMNTEAFFGQGTRLTVV.

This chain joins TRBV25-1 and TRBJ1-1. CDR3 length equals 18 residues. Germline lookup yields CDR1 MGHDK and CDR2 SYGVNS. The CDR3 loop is CASSEFEGTITLRTEAFF. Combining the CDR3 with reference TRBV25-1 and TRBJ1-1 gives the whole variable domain EADIYQTPRYLVIGTGKKITLECSQTMGHDKMYWYQQDPGMELHLIHYSYGVNSTEKGDLSSESTVSRIRTEHFPLTLESARPSHTSQYLCASSEFEGTITLRTEAFFGQGTRLTVV.

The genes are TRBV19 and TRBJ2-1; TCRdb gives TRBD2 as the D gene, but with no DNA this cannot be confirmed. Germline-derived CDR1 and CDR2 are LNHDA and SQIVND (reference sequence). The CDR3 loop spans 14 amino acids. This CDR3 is CASQRVYSYNEQFF.

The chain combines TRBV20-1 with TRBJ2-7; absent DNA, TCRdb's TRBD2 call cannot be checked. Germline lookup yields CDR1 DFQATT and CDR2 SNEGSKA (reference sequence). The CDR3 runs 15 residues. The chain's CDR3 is CSARFVRKGPYEQHF.

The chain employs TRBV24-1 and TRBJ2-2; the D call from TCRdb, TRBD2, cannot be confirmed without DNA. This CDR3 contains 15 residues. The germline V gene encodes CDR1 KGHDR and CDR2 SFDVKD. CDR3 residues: CATSDHGTSAGELFF.

This CDR3 is CSAIPGLAGGDDEQFF. The chain employs TRBV20-1 and TRBJ2-1; the D call from TCRdb, TRBD2, cannot be confirmed without DNA. Germline-derived CDR1 and CDR2 are DFQATT and SNEGSKA (reference sequence). The CDR3 loop spans 16 amino acids.

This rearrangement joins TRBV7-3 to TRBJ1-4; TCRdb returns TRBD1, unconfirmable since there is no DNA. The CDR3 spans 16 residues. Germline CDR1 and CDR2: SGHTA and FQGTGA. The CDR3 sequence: CASSLNPPAGGEKLFF.

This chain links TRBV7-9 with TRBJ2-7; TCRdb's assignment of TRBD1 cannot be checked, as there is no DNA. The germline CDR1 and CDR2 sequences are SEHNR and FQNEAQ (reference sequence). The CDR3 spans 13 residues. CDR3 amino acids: CASSSTGIYEQYF.

The CDR3 region is CASSQPIRGDRLVYEQYF. The J gene is TRBJ2-7, the V gene TRBV3-1; TCRdb selects TRBD1, and the lack of DNA leaves this call unchecked. This CDR3 is built from 18 residues. Germline CDR1 reads LGHDT; CDR2 reads YNNKEL (reference sequence).

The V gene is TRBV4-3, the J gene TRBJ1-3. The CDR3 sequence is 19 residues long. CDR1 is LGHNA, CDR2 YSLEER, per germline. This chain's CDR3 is CASSQDRGGPSGTGNTIYF.

The CDR3 protein is CSVVLAESTDTQYF. V gene TRBV29-1 combines with J gene TRBJ2-3; TCRdb outputs TRBD2, but without DNA this stays unchecked. Germline values: CDR1 SQVTM, CDR2 ANQGSEA. CDR3 size: 14 residues.

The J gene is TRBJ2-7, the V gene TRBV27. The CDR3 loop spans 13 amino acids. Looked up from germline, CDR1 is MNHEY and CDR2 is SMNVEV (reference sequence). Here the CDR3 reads CASRLQSSYEQYF.

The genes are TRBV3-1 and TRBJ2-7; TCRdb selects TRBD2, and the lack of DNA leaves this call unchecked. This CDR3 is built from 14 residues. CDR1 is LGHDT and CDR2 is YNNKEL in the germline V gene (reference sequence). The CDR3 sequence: CASSHSGSLYEQYF.

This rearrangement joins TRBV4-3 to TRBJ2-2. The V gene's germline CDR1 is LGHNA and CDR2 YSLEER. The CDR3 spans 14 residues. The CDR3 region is CGSSPGVTTGELFF.

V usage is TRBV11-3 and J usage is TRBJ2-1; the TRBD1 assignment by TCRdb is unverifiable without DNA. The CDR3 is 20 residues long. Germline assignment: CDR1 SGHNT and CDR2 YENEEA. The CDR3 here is CASSLVGIWRGGATDNEQFF.